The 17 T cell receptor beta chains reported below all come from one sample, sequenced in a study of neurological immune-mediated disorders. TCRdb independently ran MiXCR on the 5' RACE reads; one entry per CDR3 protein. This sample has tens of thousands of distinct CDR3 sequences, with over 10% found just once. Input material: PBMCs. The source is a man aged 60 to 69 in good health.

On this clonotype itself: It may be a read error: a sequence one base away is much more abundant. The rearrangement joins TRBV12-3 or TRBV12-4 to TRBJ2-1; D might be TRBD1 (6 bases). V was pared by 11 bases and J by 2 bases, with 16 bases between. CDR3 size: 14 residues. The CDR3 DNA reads TGTGCCGTAAAGAGGGGGAGCACCTACAATGAGCAGTTCTTC. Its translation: CAVKRGSTYNEQFF.

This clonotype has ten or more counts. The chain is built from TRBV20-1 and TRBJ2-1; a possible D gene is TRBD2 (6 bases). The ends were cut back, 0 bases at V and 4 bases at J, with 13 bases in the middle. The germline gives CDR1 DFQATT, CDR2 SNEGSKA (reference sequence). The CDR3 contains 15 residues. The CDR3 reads CSARDWGLLYNEQFF. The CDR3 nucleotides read TGCAGTGCTAGAGATTGGGGACTTCTATACAATGAGCAGTTCTTC.

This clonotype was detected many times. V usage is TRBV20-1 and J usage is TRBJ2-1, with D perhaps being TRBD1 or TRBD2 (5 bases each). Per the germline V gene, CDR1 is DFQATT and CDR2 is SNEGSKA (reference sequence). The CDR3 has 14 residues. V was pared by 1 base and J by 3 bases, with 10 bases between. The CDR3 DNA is TGCAGTGCTAGAGTCGGGACGGGCTACAATGAGCAGTTCTTC. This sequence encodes CSARVGTGYNEQFF.

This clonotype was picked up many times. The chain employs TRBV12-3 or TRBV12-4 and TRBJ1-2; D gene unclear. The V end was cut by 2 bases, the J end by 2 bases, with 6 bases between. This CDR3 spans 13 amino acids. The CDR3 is CASSLNPNYGYTF. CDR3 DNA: TGTGCCAGCAGTTTAAACCCAAACTATGGCTACACCTTC.

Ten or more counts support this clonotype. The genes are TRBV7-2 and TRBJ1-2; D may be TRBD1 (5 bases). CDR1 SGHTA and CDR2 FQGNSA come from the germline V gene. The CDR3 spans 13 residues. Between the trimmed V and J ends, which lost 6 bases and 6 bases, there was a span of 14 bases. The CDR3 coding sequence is TGTGCCAGCAGTCTAGGGTGGGGGGATGGCTACACCTTC. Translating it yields CASSLGWGDGYTF.

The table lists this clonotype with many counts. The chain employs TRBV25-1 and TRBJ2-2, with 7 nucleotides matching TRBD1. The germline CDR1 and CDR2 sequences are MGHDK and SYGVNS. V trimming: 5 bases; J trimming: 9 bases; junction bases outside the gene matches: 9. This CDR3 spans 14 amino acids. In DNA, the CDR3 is TGTGCCAGCAGTCCAAGGACAGGTTCCCGGGAGCTGTTTTTT. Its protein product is CASSPRTGSRELFF.

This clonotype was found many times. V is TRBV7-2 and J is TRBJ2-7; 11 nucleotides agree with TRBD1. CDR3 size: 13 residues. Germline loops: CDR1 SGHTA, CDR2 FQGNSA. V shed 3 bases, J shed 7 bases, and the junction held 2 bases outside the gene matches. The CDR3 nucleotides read TGTGCCAGCAGCTTGGACAGGGGGCGAGAGCAGTACTTC. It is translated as CASSLDRGREQYF.

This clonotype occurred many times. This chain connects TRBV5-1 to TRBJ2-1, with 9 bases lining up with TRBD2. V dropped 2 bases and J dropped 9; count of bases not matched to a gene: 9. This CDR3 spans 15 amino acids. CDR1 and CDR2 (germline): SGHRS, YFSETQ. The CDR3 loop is CASSLFERGAPEQFF. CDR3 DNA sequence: TGCGCCAGCAGCTTATTCGAGCGGGGGGCCCCTGAGCAGTTCTTC.

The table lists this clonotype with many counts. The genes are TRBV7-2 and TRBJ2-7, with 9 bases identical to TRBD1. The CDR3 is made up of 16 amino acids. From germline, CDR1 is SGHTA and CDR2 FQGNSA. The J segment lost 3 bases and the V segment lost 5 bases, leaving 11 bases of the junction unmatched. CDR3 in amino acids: CASSPQGQGLNYEQYF. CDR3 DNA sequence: TGTGCCAGCAGCCCGCAGGGACAGGGCCTTAACTACGAGCAGTACTTC.

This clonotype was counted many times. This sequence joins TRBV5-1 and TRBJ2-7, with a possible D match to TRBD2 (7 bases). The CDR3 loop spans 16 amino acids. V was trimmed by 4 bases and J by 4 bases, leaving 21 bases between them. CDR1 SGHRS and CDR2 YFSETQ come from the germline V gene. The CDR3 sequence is CASSGQGRGAEYEQYF. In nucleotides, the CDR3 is TGCGCCAGCAGCGGTCAGGGTCGGGGGGCTGAGTACGAGCAGTACTTC.

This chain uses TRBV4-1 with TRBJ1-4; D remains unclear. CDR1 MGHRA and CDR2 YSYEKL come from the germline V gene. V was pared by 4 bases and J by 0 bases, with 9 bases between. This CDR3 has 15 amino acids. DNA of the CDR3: TGCGCCAGCAGCCGACCGGGAACAACTAATGAAAAACTGTTTTTT. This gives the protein CASSRPGTTNEKLFF.

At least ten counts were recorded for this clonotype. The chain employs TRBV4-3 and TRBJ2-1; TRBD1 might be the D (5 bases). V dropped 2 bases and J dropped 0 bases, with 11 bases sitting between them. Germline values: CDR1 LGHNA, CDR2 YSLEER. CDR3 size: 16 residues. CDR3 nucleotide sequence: TGCGCCAGCAGCCAATCCCGCAGGGACTCCTACAATGAGCAGTTCTTC. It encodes CASSQSRRDSYNEQFF.

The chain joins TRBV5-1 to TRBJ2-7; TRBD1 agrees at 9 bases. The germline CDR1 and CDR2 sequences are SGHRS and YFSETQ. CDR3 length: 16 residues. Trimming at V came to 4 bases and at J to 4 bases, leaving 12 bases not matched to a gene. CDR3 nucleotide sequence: TGCGCCAGCAGCCGATCCGGGACAGGGATAAAGTACGAGCAGTACTTC. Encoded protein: CASSRSGTGIKYEQYF.

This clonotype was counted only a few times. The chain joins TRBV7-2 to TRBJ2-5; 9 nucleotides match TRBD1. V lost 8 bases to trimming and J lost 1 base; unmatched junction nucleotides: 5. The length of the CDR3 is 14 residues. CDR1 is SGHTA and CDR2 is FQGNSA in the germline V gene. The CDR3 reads CASETGGRQETQYF. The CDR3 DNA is TGTGCCAGCGAGACAGGGGGACGCCAAGAGACCCAGTACTTC.

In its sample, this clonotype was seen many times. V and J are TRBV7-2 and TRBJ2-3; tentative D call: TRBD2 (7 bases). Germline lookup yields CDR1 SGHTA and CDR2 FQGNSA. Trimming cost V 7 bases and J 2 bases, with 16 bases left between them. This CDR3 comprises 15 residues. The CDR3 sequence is CASNSRGATTDTQYF. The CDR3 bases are TGTGCCAGCAACTCTCGGGGGGCCACCACAGATACGCAGTATTTT.

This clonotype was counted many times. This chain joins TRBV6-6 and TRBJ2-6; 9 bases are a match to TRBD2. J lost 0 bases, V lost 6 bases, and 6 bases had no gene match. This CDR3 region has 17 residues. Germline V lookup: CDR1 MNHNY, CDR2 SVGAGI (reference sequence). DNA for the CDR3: TGTGCCAGCAGGGAAGCGGGGGGAAGCTCTGGGGCCAACGTCCTGACTTTC. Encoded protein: CASREAGGSSGANVLTF.

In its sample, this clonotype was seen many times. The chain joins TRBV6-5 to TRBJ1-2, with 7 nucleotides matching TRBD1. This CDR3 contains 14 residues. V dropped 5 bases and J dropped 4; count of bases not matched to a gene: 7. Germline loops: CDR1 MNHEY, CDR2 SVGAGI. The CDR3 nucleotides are TGTGCCAGCAGTCCATTGGGACAGATCTATGGCTACACCTTC. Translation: CASSPLGQIYGYTF.